This T cell receptor (beta chain) is from a study of CD8 T cells in ankylosing spondylitis. Overall study findings and caveats: It appeared that ankylosing spondylitis blood was characterized by a TCR beta motif of fewer than ten highly homologous variants.

Quantitative 5'-RACE with molecular barcodes generated TCR beta libraries. TCRdb used MiXCR to reprocess the 5' RACE reads, holding one entry per CDR3 protein. The repertoire holds about 420,000 distinct CDR3 sequences, with 20% to 25% as singletons. The CDR3 spans 15 residues. Germline assignment: CDR1 LGHDT and CDR2 YNNKEL (reference sequence). The V and J ends lost 8 bases and 4 bases, in that order; junction bases with no gene match: 6. On this clonotype: Its cognate antigen is unknown.

This sequence originates from a male donor with ankylosing spondylitis. V usage is TRBV3-1 and J usage is TRBJ2-2, with 11 bases fitting TRBD2. Sequencing was carried out using blood, either unsorted or a sorted T cell fraction (not recorded which). The CDR3 loop is CASLPTSGITGELFF. In nucleotides, the CDR3 is TGTGCCAGCCTCCCGACTAGCGGGATCACCGGGGAGCTGTTTTTT.